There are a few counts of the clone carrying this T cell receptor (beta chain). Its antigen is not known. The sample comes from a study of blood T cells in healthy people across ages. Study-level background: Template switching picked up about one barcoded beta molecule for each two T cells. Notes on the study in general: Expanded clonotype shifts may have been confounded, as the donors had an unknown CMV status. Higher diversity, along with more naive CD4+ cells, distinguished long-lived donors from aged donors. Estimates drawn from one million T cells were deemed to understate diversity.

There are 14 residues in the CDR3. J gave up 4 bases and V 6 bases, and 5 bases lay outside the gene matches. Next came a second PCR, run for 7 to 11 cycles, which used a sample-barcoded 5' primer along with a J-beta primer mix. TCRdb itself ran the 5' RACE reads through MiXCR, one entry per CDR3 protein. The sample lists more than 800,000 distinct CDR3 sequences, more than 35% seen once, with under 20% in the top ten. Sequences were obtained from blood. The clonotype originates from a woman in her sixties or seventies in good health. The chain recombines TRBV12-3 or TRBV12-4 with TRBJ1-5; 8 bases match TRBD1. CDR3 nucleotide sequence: TGTGCCAGCAGACACACAGGGGGTAATCAGCCCCAGCATTTT. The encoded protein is CASRHTGGNQPQHF.